Listed below are T cell receptor beta chains from one sample, sequenced in a study of blood T cells in healthy people across ages. TCRdb re-called the 5' RACE reads with MiXCR, one entry per CDR3 protein. The table has 700,000 or so distinct CDR3 sequences, approximately 22% seen once. Sequences were obtained from blood. The receptors come from a man aged 70-80 years in good health. CDR3s include the opening cysteine and the closing phenylalanine or tryptophan. The D gene is left open where the match is weak. Not every row has a clone size; where given, it reads once, few, many or a size class.

clone_size: NA
j_call: TRBJ1-2
v_call: TRBV18
d_call: TRBD1
cdr3_length: 15
cdr3_aa: CASSLGTGLWNGYTF
cdr3_nt: TGTGCCAGCTCACTGGGGACAGGGCTCTGGAATGGCTACACCTTC

clone_size: NA
j_call: TRBJ2-1
v_call: TRBV7-2
d_call: TRBD2
cdr3_length: 17
cdr3_aa: CASSRTSGSGSYNEQFF
cdr3_nt: TGTGCCAGCAGCCGTACTAGCGGGAGCGGCTCCTACAATGAGCAGTTCTTC

clone_size: NA
j_call: TRBJ2-7
v_call: TRBV5-1
d_call: NA
cdr3_length: 15
cdr3_aa: CASSLVGTTPLEQYF
cdr3_nt: TGCGCCAGCAGCTTGGTTGGGACCACTCCTTTGGAGCAGTACTTC

clone_size: NA
j_call: TRBJ1-4
v_call: TRBV28
d_call: NA
cdr3_length: 11
cdr3_aa: CASSPGRQLFF
cdr3_nt: TGTGCCAGCAGTCCGGGACGGCAACTGTTTTTT

clone_size: NA
j_call: TRBJ2-4
v_call: TRBV29-1
d_call: TRBD2
cdr3_length: 12
cdr3_aa: CSGGLEKSIQYF
cdr3_nt: TGCAGCGGGGGACTAGAGAAGAGCATTCAGTACTTC

clone_size: NA
j_call: TRBJ2-1
v_call: TRBV6-2/TRBV6-3
d_call: NA
cdr3_length: 13
cdr3_aa: CASRVLASNEQFF
cdr3_nt: TGTGCCAGCAGGGTACTAGCATCAAATGAGCAGTTCTTC

clone_size: NA
j_call: TRBJ1-1
v_call: TRBV6-4
d_call: TRBD1
cdr3_length: 15
cdr3_aa: CASSPDRGQNTEASF
cdr3_nt: TGTGCCAGCAGCCCGGACAGGGGGCAGAACACTGAAGCTTCCTTT

clone_size: few
j_call: TRBJ2-1
v_call: TRBV29-1
d_call: NA
cdr3_length: 13
cdr3_aa: CSVERGSSNEQFF
cdr3_nt: TGCAGCGTTGAACGGGGGAGCTCCAATGAGCAGTTCTTC

clone_size: few
j_call: TRBJ1-2
v_call: TRBV10-3
d_call: NA
cdr3_length: 12
cdr3_aa: CAISDGNYGYTF
cdr3_nt: TGTGCCATCAGTGACGGGAACTATGGCTACACCTTC

clone_size: NA
j_call: TRBJ2-6
v_call: TRBV12-3/TRBV12-4
d_call: TRBD2
cdr3_length: 18
cdr3_aa: CASSVTSGRSSGANVLTF
cdr3_nt: TGTGCCAGCAGTGTGACTAGCGGGAGGTCGTCTGGGGCCAACGTCCTGACTTTC

clone_size: NA
j_call: TRBJ2-7
v_call: TRBV2
d_call: TRBD2
cdr3_length: 17
cdr3_aa: CASSDGFGGAYTYEQYF
cdr3_nt: TGTGCCAGCAGTGACGGTTTCGGGGGGGCCTATACCTACGAGCAGTACTTC

clone_size: NA
j_call: TRBJ1-4
v_call: TRBV5-1
d_call: TRBD1
cdr3_length: 16
cdr3_aa: CASSATTGQANEKLFF
cdr3_nt: TGCGCCAGCAGCGCCACGACCGGACAGGCTAATGAAAAACTGTTTTTT

clone_size: NA
j_call: TRBJ2-4
v_call: TRBV29-1
d_call: NA
cdr3_length: 15
cdr3_aa: CSVEAPGPSKNIQYF
cdr3_nt: TGCAGCGTTGAGGCACCGGGACCATCCAAAAACATTCAGTACTTC

clone_size: NA
j_call: TRBJ1-1
v_call: TRBV29-1
d_call: NA
cdr3_length: 11
cdr3_aa: CSVATSTEAFF
cdr3_nt: TGCAGCGTTGCTACCTCAACTGAAGCTTTCTTT

clone_size: few
j_call: TRBJ2-1
v_call: TRBV24-1
d_call: NA
cdr3_length: 14
cdr3_aa: CATSPGTHYNEQFF
cdr3_nt: TGTGCCACCAGCCCTGGGACTCACTACAATGAGCAGTTCTTC

clone_size: NA
j_call: TRBJ2-7
v_call: TRBV11-2
d_call: NA
cdr3_length: 16
cdr3_aa: CASSLDRLPDLYEQYF
cdr3_nt: TGTGCCAGCAGCTTAGATCGGCTGCCAGATCTCTACGAGCAGTACTTC

clone_size: NA
j_call: TRBJ1-4
v_call: TRBV7-2
d_call: NA
cdr3_length: 13
cdr3_aa: CASSPNLNEKLFF
cdr3_nt: TGTGCCAGCAGCCCTAACTTGAATGAAAAACTGTTTTTT

clone_size: few
j_call: TRBJ1-5
v_call: TRBV19
d_call: NA
cdr3_length: 18
cdr3_aa: CASSSPATVLYSNQPQHF
cdr3_nt: TGTGCCAGTAGTTCCCCAGCGACCGTACTCTATAGCAATCAGCCCCAGCATTTT

clone_size: NA
j_call: TRBJ2-4
v_call: TRBV10-3
d_call: NA
cdr3_length: 14
cdr3_aa: CAISDTADQNTQYF
cdr3_nt: TGTGCCATCAGTGATACTGCGGACCAAAACACTCAGTACTTC

clone_size: many
j_call: TRBJ1-1
v_call: TRBV5-5
d_call: NA
cdr3_length: 13
cdr3_aa: CASSWAKDTEAFF
cdr3_nt: TGTGCCAGCAGCTGGGCTAAGGACACTGAAGCTTTCTTT

clone_size: NA
j_call: TRBJ1-5
v_call: TRBV10-3
d_call: TRBD1
cdr3_length: 13
cdr3_aa: CAIREDRQQPQHF
cdr3_nt: TGTGCCATCAGGGAGGACAGGCAACAGCCCCAGCATTTT

clone_size: NA
j_call: TRBJ2-1
v_call: TRBV29-1
d_call: TRBD1
cdr3_length: 13
cdr3_aa: CSVPGTDFNEQFF
cdr3_nt: TGCAGCGTCCCCGGGACAGATTTCAATGAGCAGTTCTTC

clone_size: NA
j_call: TRBJ1-2
v_call: TRBV7-2
d_call: NA
cdr3_length: 13
cdr3_aa: CASSQPHGGGYTF
cdr3_nt: TGTGCCAGCAGCCAACCACACGGGGGTGGCTACACCTTC

clone_size: few
j_call: TRBJ1-1
v_call: TRBV11-3
d_call: NA
cdr3_length: 12
cdr3_aa: CASARGNTEAFF
cdr3_nt: TGTGCCAGTGCCAGGGGGAACACTGAAGCTTTCTTT

clone_size: few
j_call: TRBJ2-2
v_call: TRBV14
d_call: NA
cdr3_length: 14
cdr3_aa: CASSQQLGTGELFF
cdr3_nt: TGTGCCAGCAGCCAACAACTGGGCACCGGGGAGCTGTTTTTT

clone_size: few
j_call: TRBJ2-4
v_call: TRBV20-1
d_call: TRBD1
cdr3_length: 14
cdr3_aa: CSATGTVVKNIQYF
cdr3_nt: TGCAGTGCTACGGGGACAGTGGTCAAAAACATTCAGTACTTC

clone_size: NA
j_call: TRBJ2-1
v_call: TRBV7-2
d_call: TRBD2
cdr3_length: 15
cdr3_aa: CASSRTSGRMNEQFF
cdr3_nt: TGTGCCAGCAGCCGCACTAGCGGGAGAATGAATGAGCAGTTCTTC

clone_size: NA
j_call: TRBJ2-3
v_call: TRBV28
d_call: NA
cdr3_length: 14
cdr3_aa: CASSLDTGLDTQYF
cdr3_nt: TGTGCCAGCAGTTTAGATACAGGGTTAGATACGCAGTATTTT

clone_size: NA
j_call: TRBJ2-2
v_call: TRBV7-3
d_call: TRBD2
cdr3_length: 16
cdr3_aa: CASSSRGTTDTGELFF
cdr3_nt: TGTGCCAGCAGCTCCCGGGGGACTACCGACACCGGGGAGCTGTTTTTT

clone_size: few
j_call: TRBJ2-1
v_call: TRBV3-1
d_call: NA
cdr3_length: 15
cdr3_aa: CASSPDLWSYNEQFF
cdr3_nt: TGTGCCAGCAGCCCCGACTTGTGGTCCTACAATGAGCAGTTCTTC

clone_size: NA
j_call: TRBJ1-3
v_call: TRBV27
d_call: NA
cdr3_length: 15
cdr3_aa: CASSLSGITGNTIYF
cdr3_nt: TGTGCCAGCAGTTTATCGGGGATAACTGGAAACACCATATATTTT

clone_size: NA
j_call: TRBJ1-2
v_call: TRBV10-3
d_call: NA
cdr3_length: 17
cdr3_aa: CAISDPRLQASLVGYTF
cdr3_nt: TGTGCCATCAGTGACCCCCGTCTTCAGGCAAGCCTAGTCGGCTACACCTTC

clone_size: once
j_call: TRBJ1-1
v_call: TRBV29-1
d_call: NA
cdr3_length: 13
cdr3_aa: CSALDDRPTEAFF
cdr3_nt: TGCAGCGCCCTGGACGACCGACCCACTGAAGCTTTCTTT

clone_size: NA
j_call: TRBJ2-1
v_call: TRBV28
d_call: NA
cdr3_length: 12
cdr3_aa: CASTPRLDRQFF
cdr3_nt: TGTGCCAGCACCCCGCGACTAGATAGGCAGTTCTTC

clone_size: many
j_call: TRBJ2-1
v_call: TRBV24-1
d_call: NA
cdr3_length: 15
cdr3_aa: CATSPPGRGNIEQFF
cdr3_nt: TGTGCCACCAGCCCTCCCGGTAGGGGGAACATAGAGCAGTTCTTC

clone_size: NA
j_call: TRBJ2-1
v_call: TRBV11-2
d_call: NA
cdr3_length: 15
cdr3_aa: CASSLDRSPANEQFF
cdr3_nt: TGTGCCAGCAGCTTAGATCGGAGTCCCGCGAATGAGCAGTTCTTC

clone_size: NA
j_call: TRBJ1-1
v_call: TRBV30
d_call: NA
cdr3_length: 15
cdr3_aa: CAWRGGFSPNTEAFF
cdr3_nt: TGTGCCTGGAGGGGTGGGTTCAGTCCGAACACTGAAGCTTTCTTT

clone_size: few
j_call: TRBJ1-5
v_call: TRBV20-1
d_call: NA
cdr3_length: 13
cdr3_aa: CSAKGLRNQPQHF
cdr3_nt: TGCAGTGCTAAGGGACTTCGCAATCAGCCCCAGCATTTT

clone_size: few
j_call: TRBJ1-2
v_call: TRBV12-3/TRBV12-4
d_call: NA
cdr3_length: 15
cdr3_aa: CASSSLRSAGYGYTF
cdr3_nt: TGTGCCAGCAGTTCATTGCGGAGCGCGGGCTATGGCTACACCTTC

clone_size: many
j_call: TRBJ1-6
v_call: TRBV18
d_call: NA
cdr3_length: 14
cdr3_aa: CASSRTENNSPLHF
cdr3_nt: TGTGCCAGCTCCCGGACAGAGAATAATTCACCCCTCCACTTT